The 24 T cell receptor beta chains below come from one sample, sequenced in a study of cytomegalovirus exposure and HLA in healthy donors. PCR used 60 Vbeta primers and 13 Jbeta primers. Assay: immunoSEQ multiplex PCR; the TCRdb copy retains only in-frame clones and omits some. Of 150,000 to 160,000 clones in the sample, around 80% were seen once. The sample comprised PBMCs. These receptors originate from a woman aged 40 to 50 in good health and CMV-seronegative.

The rearrangement joins TRBV29-1 to TRBJ2-6; TRBD2 aligns across 7 bases. The CDR3 is 17 residues long. Germline CDR1 reads SQVTM; CDR2 reads ANQGSEA. Trimming at V came to 7 bases and at J to 0 bases, leaving 12 bases not matched to a gene. CDR3 nucleotides: TGCAGCGATCGTTGGAGCTCGGGGGGCTCTGGGGCCAACGTCCTGACTTTC. As protein: CSDRWSSGGSGANVLTF.

The chain is built from TRBV7-2 and TRBJ1-2; possible D gene TRBD1, 5 bases. This CDR3 comprises 13 residues. Germline V gene sequence: CDR1 SGHTA, CDR2 FQGNSA. The germline V and J ends were trimmed by 5 bases and 4 bases, with 11 bases remaining between them. CDR3 nucleotides: TGTGCCAGCAGCCGGGGGGGTTCCTATGGCTACACCTTC. Its protein is CASSRGGSYGYTF. The full variable domain, its missing parts supplied by reference TRBV7-2 and TRBJ1-2, is GAGVSQSPSNKVTEKGKDVELRCDPISGHTALYWYRQSLGQGLEFLIYFQGNSAPDKSGLPSDRFSAERTGGSVSTLTIQRTQQEDSAVYLCASSRGGSYGYTFGSGTRLTVV.

This clone turned up a few times. V and J are TRBV6-6 and TRBJ2-1, with a tentative D call TRBD2 (5 bases). V lost 5 bases and J lost 6, with 14 bases in between. CDR1 and CDR2 from the germline V gene are MNHNY and SVGAGI (reference sequence). The CDR3 is 14 residues long. Here the CDR3 DNA reads TGTGCCAGCAGTGACCCGCCTCGGGGCAATGAGCAGTTCTTC. Protein product: CASSDPPRGNEQFF.

The chain has TRBV2 and TRBJ2-3, with 8 bases identical to TRBD2. Trimming at V came to 6 bases and at J to 1 base, leaving 3 bases not matched to a gene. Germline V gene lookup returns CDR1 SNHLY and CDR2 FYNNEI. This CDR3 is built from 14 residues. CDR3: CASRGLAGTDTQYF. In nucleotides, the CDR3 is TGTGCCAGCAGAGGACTAGCTGGCACAGATACGCAGTATTTT.

The J gene is TRBJ2-2, the V gene TRBV7-6; possibly TRBD1 for D (5 bases). Trimming left V 3 bases short and J 6 bases short, with 14 bases between. The CDR3 has 15 amino acids. Germline CDR1 SGHVS, CDR2 FNYEAQ. The CDR3: CASSLWGQGAGELFF. The CDR3 DNA sequence: TGTGCCAGCAGCTTGTGGGGCCAGGGCGCCGGGGAGCTGTTTTTT.

CDR3 in DNA: TGTGCCAGCAGCACCAGACAGGGAGGAGTGTACGAGCAGTACTTC. It yields the protein CASSTRQGGVYEQYF. The J gene is TRBJ2-7, the V gene TRBV9; D is possibly TRBD1 (7 bases). Germline values: CDR1 SGDLS, CDR2 YYNGEE. This CDR3 comprises 15 residues. V lost 4 bases to trimming and J lost 4 bases, with 18 bases between them.

The chain combines TRBV2 with TRBJ2-7; TRBD1 matches 9 bases. J gave up 3 bases and V 10 bases, and 13 bases lay outside the gene matches. The length of the CDR3 is 15 residues. Germline CDR1 and CDR2: SNHLY and FYNNEI. In DNA, the CDR3 is TGTGCCACCCGACAGGGGGAGGTTTCTGGCTACGAGCAGTACTTC. Its protein is CATRQGEVSGYEQYF.

The chain uses TRBV5-1 and TRBJ2-1, with 7 bases that match TRBD2. CDR3 size: 16 residues. The germline gives CDR1 SGHRS, CDR2 YFSETQ. V dropped 4 bases and J dropped 3; count of bases not matched to a gene: 10. As DNA, the CDR3 is TGCGCCAGCAGCGAGGTGCGGCTAGCGGACTACAATGAGCAGTTCTTC. The encoded protein is CASSEVRLADYNEQFF.

The J gene is TRBJ1-2, the V gene TRBV30; D is unclear. V lost 3 bases, J lost 7 bases, and 24 bases lay in between. From germline, CDR1 is GTSNPN and CDR2 SVGIG (reference sequence). The CDR3 has 16 residues. For the CDR3, the DNA is TGTGCCTGGAGCGGTAATCTTCGGAGTGGTCGGTTTGGCTACACCTTC. It specifies CAWSGNLRSGRFGYTF. Based on the CDR3 plus reference TRBV30 and TRBJ1-2, the full variable domain is SQTIHQWPATLVQPVGSPLSLECTVEGTSNPNLYWYRQAAGRGLQLLFYSVGIGQISSEVPQNLSASRPQDRQFILSSKKLLLSDSGFYLCAWSGNLRSGRFGYTFGSGTRLTVV.

J is TRBJ1-6 and V is TRBV5-4; a weak D match, TRBD1 (5 bases). The CDR3 runs 15 residues. Germline loops: CDR1 SGHNT, CDR2 YYREEE (reference sequence). V dropped 0 bases and J dropped 7 bases, with 11 bases sitting between them. The CDR3 reads CASSLEEGQNSPLHF. The CDR3 bases are TGTGCCAGCAGCTTGGAGGAGGGGCAGAATTCACCCCTCCACTTT.

The chain combines TRBV27 with TRBJ1-2; D not resolved. CDR1 is MNHEY and CDR2 is SMNVEV in the germline V gene (reference sequence). The length of the CDR3 is 14 residues. The V gene lost 6 bases and the J gene lost 4 bases, with 15 bases spanning the gap. CDR3 in amino acids: CASSPTDGLYGYTF. CDR3 nucleotide sequence: TGTGCCAGCAGCCCAACGGACGGACTCTATGGCTACACCTTC.

The chain is built from TRBV6-4 and TRBJ1-5, with D unresolved. Germline CDR1 MRHNA, CDR2 SNTAGT. Trimming stripped 0 bases from V and 0 bases from J, with 6 bases between. This CDR3 contains 15 residues. CDR3 bases: TGTGCCAGCAGTGACTCGGCAGGTAGCAATCAGCCCCAGCATTTT. Its translation: CASSDSAGSNQPQHF.

The chain employs TRBV5-1 and TRBJ2-3; weak D call: TRBD1 (7 bases). The CDR3 spans 16 residues. Germline-derived CDR1 and CDR2 are SGHRS and YFSETQ. V shed 4 bases and J shed 5 bases, with 20 bases lying between them. CDR3 in amino acids: CASSGGTALRGDTQYF. The CDR3 DNA follows: TGCGCCAGCAGCGGGGGGACAGCTCTCAGGGGAGATACGCAGTATTTT.

This clone appeared a few times. The chain uses TRBV29-1 and TRBJ2-3; TRBD2 agrees at 12 bases. CDR1 is SQVTM, CDR2 ANQGSEA, per germline. The CDR3 spans 15 residues. The J segment lost 3 bases and the V segment lost 3 bases, leaving 4 bases of the junction unmatched. The CDR3 region is CSVDRLAGGTDTQYF. The CDR3 region has the DNA TGCAGCGTTGATAGGCTAGCGGGGGGGACAGATACGCAGTATTTT.

The J gene is TRBJ2-2, the V gene TRBV10-3; the D gene is possibly TRBD1 (7 bases). The germline CDR1 and CDR2 sequences are ENHRY and SYGVKD. This CDR3 region has 16 residues. V was trimmed by 2 bases and J by 4 bases, leaving 14 bases between them. CDR3 residues: CAISERAGGRTGELFF. CDR3 in DNA: TGTGCCATCAGTGAGAGGGCAGGGGGGCGCACCGGGGAGCTGTTTTTT.

This clone has only one observation. V usage is TRBV6-5 and J usage is TRBJ2-7; no clear D gene. CDR3 length equals 15 residues. Trimming left V 2 bases short and J 6 bases short, with 17 bases between. The V gene's germline CDR1 is MNHEY and CDR2 SVGAGI. The CDR3 here is CASSYAVPSISEQYF. The CDR3 DNA follows: TGTGCCAGCAGTTACGCAGTACCCTCAATCAGCGAGCAGTACTTC.

The chain couples TRBV11-3 to TRBJ2-5, with 8 bases that match TRBD1. V gave up 5 bases and J gave up 5 bases; unmatched junction bases: 13. Germline V gives CDR1 SGHNT, CDR2 YENEEA. CDR3 length: 16 residues. The CDR3 loop reads CASSHPAAGGGETQYF. CDR3 DNA: TGTGCCAGCAGCCATCCGGCGGCAGGGGGCGGGGAGACCCAGTACTTC. The whole variable domain, remainder taken from reference TRBV11-3 and TRBJ2-5, is EAGVVQSPRYKIIEKKQPVAFWCNPISGHNTLYWYLQNLGQGPELLIRYENEEAVDDSQLPKDRFSAERLKGVDSTLKIQPAELGDSAVYLCASSHPAAGGGETQYFGPGTRLLVL.

The rearrangement links TRBV4-2 to TRBJ2-2; 8 positions match TRBD2. The germline gives CDR1 LGHNA, CDR2 YNFKEQ. This CDR3 has 16 amino acids. V lost 4 bases and J lost 4; bases outside the gene matches: 8. CDR3 nucleotides: TGTGCCAGCAGCCCCGGAGACAGCGGGAGCACCGGGGAGCTGTTTTTT. As protein: CASSPGDSGSTGELFF.

This clone is a singleton in its sample. The chain recombines TRBV15 with TRBJ1-4; D ambiguous. Germline CDR1 is LNHNV and CDR2 is YYDKDF (reference sequence). The CDR3 extends over 16 amino acids. The V gene lost 3 bases and the J gene lost 1 base, with 12 bases spanning the gap. DNA for the CDR3: TGTGCCACCAGCAGCGGGGTCCGGCTAACTAATGAAAAACTGTTTTTT. This encodes CATSSGVRLTNEKLFF.

The chain recombines TRBV28 with TRBJ1-5; 9 nucleotides match TRBD1. The CDR3 runs 18 residues. Germline-derived CDR1 and CDR2 are MDHEN and SYDVKM. Trimming took 6 bases from V and 0 from J; bases not matched to a gene: 12. CDR3 bases: TGTGCCAGCAGGAGCGCACCGGGACAGGGCGATAGCAATCAGCCCCAGCATTTT. Residues: CASRSAPGQGDSNQPQHF.

The chain uses TRBV5-1 and TRBJ1-3; 7 bases are shared with TRBD1. The CDR3 is 15 residues long. V was pared by 2 bases and J by 4 bases, with 6 bases of the junction left unmatched. The germline V gene has CDR1 SGHRS and CDR2 YFSETQ. Written as DNA, the CDR3 is TGCGCCAGCAGCTTCTCTCCGGGACAGGGAAACACCATATATTTT. This sequence encodes CASSFSPGQGNTIYF. The entire variable domain, with the rest obtained from reference TRBV5-1 and TRBJ1-3, is as follows: KAGVTQTPRYLIKTRGQQVTLSCSPISGHRSVSWYQQTPGQGLQFLFEYFSETQRNKGNFPGRFSGRQFSNSRSEMNVSTLELGDSALYLCASSFSPGQGNTIYFGEGSWLTVV.

This sequence joins TRBV28 and TRBJ2-4; possible D gene TRBD1, 6 bases. The germline V gene has CDR1 MDHEN and CDR2 SYDVKM. V lost 5 bases and J 7 bases, leaving 12 bases between the germline ends. CDR3 length: 13 amino acids. CDR3 DNA: TGTGCCAGCAGTAGCCGTACAGGGAACATTCAGTACTTC. Amino acids: CASSSRTGNIQYF.

The chain links TRBV6-1 to TRBJ1-1; D call uncertain. CDR1 is MNHNS and CDR2 is SASEGT in the germline V gene. CDR3 length: 12 residues. The V end was cut by 5 bases, the J end by 5 bases, with 9 bases between. The CDR3: CASSPTGTEAFF. As DNA, the CDR3 is TGTGCCAGCAGTCCGACTGGGACTGAAGCTTTCTTT.

V is TRBV4-2 and J is TRBJ1-5; 8 positions match TRBD1. V was pared by 4 bases and J by 2 bases, with 4 bases of the junction left unmatched. This CDR3 is built from 15 residues. Germline-derived CDR1 and CDR2 are LGHNA and YNFKEQ. This CDR3 is CASSPQQGGNQPQHF. DNA of the CDR3: TGTGCCAGCAGCCCGCAACAGGGGGGCAATCAGCCCCAGCATTTT.